This T cell receptor beta chain was identified in a study of blood T cell repertoires in COVID-19. Across the study: T cells, B-cell-depleted T cells, or PBMCs supplied cDNA or gDNA.

CDR3 length: 15 residues. Sequencing used immunoSEQ multiplex PCR; TCRdb keeps in-frame clones, though not all of them. The table shows 110,000 or so clones, with about 88% occurring only once. This clone was seen a handful of times. The sequenced material came from peripheral blood. This rearrangement joins TRBV21-1 to TRBJ1-2. TRBV21-1 is termed a pseudogene. The clonotype originates from a woman in her 70s who had recovered from COVID-19. This chain's CDR3 is CASSKAVKGEGGYTF. In DNA form, the CDR3 reads TGTGCCAGCAGCAAAGCCGTAAAGGGGGAGGGTGGCTACACCTTC.